Reported below is one T cell receptor beta chain. What it recognizes is unknown. Orbital computed tomography, thyroid ultrasound, serum thyroxine and TRAb, and clinical symptoms together informed the diagnoses. Amplified TCR beta CDR3 regions came from RNA transcripts. TCR CDR3 underwent first-round RT-PCR with the HTBI primer set. TCRdb itself ran the multiplex PCR reads through MiXCR, one entry per CDR3 protein. The sample holds roughly 380,000 distinct CDR3 sequences; about 19% are singletons and the top ten take around 3.6%. Germline V gives CDR1 SGHRS, CDR2 YFSETQ. J gave up 2 bases and V 3 bases, and 6 bases lay outside the gene matches. The CDR3 sequence is 15 residues long. These data are taken from a study of T cells in Graves' hyperthyroidism and ophthalmopathy. Study information: Peripheral blood samples were taken at initial diagnosis, prior to any treatment.

General observations from the study: A 13 V-J signature model discriminated ophthalmopathy versus stable hyperthyroidism. The majority of expanded thyroid clonotypes above 0.001 also appeared in blood.

The clonotype comes from a woman aged 18-29 years with Graves' hyperthyroidism. This chain uses TRBV5-1 with TRBJ2-5, with 8 bases lining up with TRBD2. Source material: blood. CDR3 DNA sequence: TGCGCCAGCAGCTCCGGGACTAGGTCACAAGAGACCCAGTACTTC. Translating it yields CASSSGTRSQETQYF.